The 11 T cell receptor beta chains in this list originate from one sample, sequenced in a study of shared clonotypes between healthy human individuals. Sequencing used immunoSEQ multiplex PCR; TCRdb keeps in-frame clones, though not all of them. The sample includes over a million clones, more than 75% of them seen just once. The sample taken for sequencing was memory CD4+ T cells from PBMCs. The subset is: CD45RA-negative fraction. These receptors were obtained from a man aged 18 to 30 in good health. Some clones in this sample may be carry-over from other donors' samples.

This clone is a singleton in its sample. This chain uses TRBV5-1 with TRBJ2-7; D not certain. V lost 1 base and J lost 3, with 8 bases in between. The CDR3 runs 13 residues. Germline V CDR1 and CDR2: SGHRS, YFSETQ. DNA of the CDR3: TGCGCCAGCAGCTTGACGCAGAACTACGAGCAGTACTTC. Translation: CASSLTQNYEQYF.

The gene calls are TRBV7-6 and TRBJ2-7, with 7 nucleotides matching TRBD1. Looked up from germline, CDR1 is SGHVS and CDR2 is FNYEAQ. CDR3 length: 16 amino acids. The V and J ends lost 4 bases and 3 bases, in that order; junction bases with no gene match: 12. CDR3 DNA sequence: TGTGCCAGCAGCTACGCCCCCGGGACAGATAGCTACGAGCAGTACTTC. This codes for CASSYAPGTDSYEQYF.

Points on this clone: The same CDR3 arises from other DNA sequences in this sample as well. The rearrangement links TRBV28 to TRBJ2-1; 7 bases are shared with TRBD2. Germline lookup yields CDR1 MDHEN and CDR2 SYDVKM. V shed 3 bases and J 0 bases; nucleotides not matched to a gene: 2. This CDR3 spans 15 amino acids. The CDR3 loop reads CASSFGGISYNEQFF. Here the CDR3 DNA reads TGTGCCAGCAGTTTCGGGGGGATCTCCTACAATGAGCAGTTCTTC.

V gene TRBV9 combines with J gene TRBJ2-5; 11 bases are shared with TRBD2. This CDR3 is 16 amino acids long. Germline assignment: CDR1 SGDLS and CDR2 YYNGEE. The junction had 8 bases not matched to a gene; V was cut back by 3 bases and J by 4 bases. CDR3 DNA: TGTGCCAGCAGCGGGAGAGGACTAGCGGGTTTAGAGACCCAGTACTTC. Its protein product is CASSGRGLAGLETQYF.

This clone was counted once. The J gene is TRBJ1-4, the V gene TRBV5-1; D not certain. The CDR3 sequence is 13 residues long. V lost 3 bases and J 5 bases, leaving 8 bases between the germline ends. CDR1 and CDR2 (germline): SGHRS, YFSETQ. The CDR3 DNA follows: TGCGCCAGCAGCTACGGTACCAATGAAAAACTGTTTTTT. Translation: CASSYGTNEKLFF. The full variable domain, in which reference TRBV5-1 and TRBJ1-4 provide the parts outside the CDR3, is KAGVTQTPRYLIKTRGQQVTLSCSPISGHRSVSWYQQTPGQGLQFLFEYFSETQRNKGNFPGRFSGRQFSNSRSEMNVSTLELGDSALYLCASSYGTNEKLFFGSGTQLSVL.

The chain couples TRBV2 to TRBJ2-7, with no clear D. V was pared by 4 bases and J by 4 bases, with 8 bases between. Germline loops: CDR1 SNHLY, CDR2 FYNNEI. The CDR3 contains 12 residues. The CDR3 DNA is TGTGCCAGCAGTGGAGCACCGTACGAGCAGTACTTC. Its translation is CASSGAPYEQYF.

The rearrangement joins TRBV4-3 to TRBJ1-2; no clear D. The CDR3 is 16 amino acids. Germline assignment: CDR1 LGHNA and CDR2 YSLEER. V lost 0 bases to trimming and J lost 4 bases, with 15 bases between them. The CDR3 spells CASSQESTKGRYGYTF. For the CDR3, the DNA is TGCGCCAGCAGCCAAGAAAGTACAAAAGGGCGCTATGGCTACACCTTC.

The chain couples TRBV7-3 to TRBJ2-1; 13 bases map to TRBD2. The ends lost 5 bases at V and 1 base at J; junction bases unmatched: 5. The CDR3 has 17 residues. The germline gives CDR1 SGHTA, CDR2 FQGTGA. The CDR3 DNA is TGTGCCAGCAGCCCAACTAGCGGGAGGGAGTCCTACAATGAGCAGTTCTTC. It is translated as CASSPTSGRESYNEQFF.

The CDR3 spells CATTRGRSSYNEQFF. In DNA form, the CDR3 reads TGTGCCACCACCCGAGGGCGTTCCTCCTACAATGAGCAGTTCTTC. The chain couples TRBV15 to TRBJ2-1; TRBD2 is a possible D gene (5 bases). The CDR3 has 15 residues. Germline V gene data show CDR1 as LNHNV and CDR2 as YYDKDF (reference sequence). The V gene lost 7 bases and the J gene lost 0 bases, with 13 bases spanning the gap.

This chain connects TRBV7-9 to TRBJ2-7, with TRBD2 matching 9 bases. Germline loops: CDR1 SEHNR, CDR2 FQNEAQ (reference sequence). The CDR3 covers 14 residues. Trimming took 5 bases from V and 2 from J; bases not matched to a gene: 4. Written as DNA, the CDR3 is TGTGCCAGCAGCCTTAGCGGGAGTCCCTACGAGCAGTACTTC. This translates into CASSLSGSPYEQYF. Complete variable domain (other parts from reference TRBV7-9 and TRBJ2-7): DTGVSQNPRHKITKRGQNVTFRCDPISEHNRLYWYRQTLGQGPEFLTYFQNEAQLEKSRLLSDRFSAERPKGSFSTLEIQRTEQGDSAMYLCASSLSGSPYEQYFGPGTRLTVT.

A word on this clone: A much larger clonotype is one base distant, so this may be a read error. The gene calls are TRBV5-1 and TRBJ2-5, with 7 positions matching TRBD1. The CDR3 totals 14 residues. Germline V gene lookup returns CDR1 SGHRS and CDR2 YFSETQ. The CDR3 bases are TGCGCCAGCAGCGACACAGGGGCAGGAGAGGCCCAGTACTTC. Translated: CASSDTGAGEAQYF.